This is a list of T cell receptor beta chains from one sample in a study of post-analysis software for immune sequencing data. TCRdb independently ran MiXCR on the PCR reads; one entry per CDR3 protein. The repertoire consists of about 400,000 distinct CDR3 sequences, with about a third occurring once and the leading ten covering about an eighth. Sequencing input: blood. Receptor source: a girl under 18 with multiple sclerosis. CDR3s leave out the opening cysteine and the closing phenylalanine or tryptophan.

V gene,J gene,CDR3 protein
TRBV5-1,TRBJ1-2,ASSLGGGGNYGYT
TRBV3-1,TRBJ2-7,ASSQGGGIYEQY
TRBV3-1,TRBJ2-1,ASSPSGGASYNEQF
TRBV12-3/TRBV12-4,TRBJ1-2,ASSLGRGRGDYGYT
TRBV10-3,TRBJ2-7,AIRSETGASFYEQY
TRBV20-1,TRBJ1-1,SARGQAGTEAF
TRBV7-3,TRBJ2-3,ASSSAGGRTDTQY
TRBV10-2,TRBJ1-5,ASSQVGEPQPQH
TRBV7-6,TRBJ2-5,ASSPFAETQY
TRBV7-2,TRBJ1-2,ASSFGRAYGYT
TRBV7-2,TRBJ1-1,ASSYGPRGTEAF
TRBV6-2/TRBV6-3,TRBJ2-5,ASSSVGGANNEQY
TRBV7-9,TRBJ1-1,ASSFLGAGTEAF
TRBV5-1,TRBJ2-7,ASSLEAGGPDEQY
TRBV12-3/TRBV12-4,TRBJ2-1,ASTFWLGEQF
TRBV12-3/TRBV12-4,TRBJ2-2,ASRPGQGNTGELF
TRBV28,TRBJ1-5,ASILGQGGQPQH
TRBV7-2,TRBJ2-5,ASSPQWGAFETQY
TRBV7-2,TRBJ1-1,ASSPYLGTEAF
TRBV3-1,TRBJ2-3,ASYGGDTDTQY
TRBV12-3/TRBV12-4,TRBJ1-5,ASSLLGVNQPQH
TRBV14,TRBJ1-5,ASSRRREGEFPQPQH
TRBV21-1,TRBJ1-5,ASSKVSRDRSNQPQH
TRBV6-6,TRBJ2-1,ASSLTSGGWNEQF
TRBV10-3,TRBJ1-1,AISESNGQGRGTEAF
TRBV5-1,TRBJ2-1,ASSGGLAREQF
TRBV5-1,TRBJ2-1,ASSLDGGLPYNEQF
TRBV6-1,TRBJ2-1,ASSELAGPSYNEQF
TRBV20-1,NA,SARARESYNEQY
TRBV11-2,TRBJ2-6,ASSFRGRLLSGANVLT
TRBV9,TRBJ2-3,ASSVVGSAGDTQY